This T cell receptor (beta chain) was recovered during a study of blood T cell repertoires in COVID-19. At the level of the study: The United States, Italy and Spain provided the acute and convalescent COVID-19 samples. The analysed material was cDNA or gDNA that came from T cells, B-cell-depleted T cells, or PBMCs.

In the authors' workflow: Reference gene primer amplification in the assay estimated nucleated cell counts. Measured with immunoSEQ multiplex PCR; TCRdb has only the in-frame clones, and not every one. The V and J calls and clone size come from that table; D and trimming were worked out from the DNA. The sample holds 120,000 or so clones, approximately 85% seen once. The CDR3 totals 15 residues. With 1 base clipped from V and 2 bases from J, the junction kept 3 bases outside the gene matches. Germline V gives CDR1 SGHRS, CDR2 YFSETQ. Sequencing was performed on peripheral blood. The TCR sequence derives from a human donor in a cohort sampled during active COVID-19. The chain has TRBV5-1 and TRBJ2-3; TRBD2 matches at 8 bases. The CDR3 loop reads CASSLQAGATDTQYF. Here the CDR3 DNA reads TGCGCCAGCAGCTTGCAAGCGGGGGCCACAGATACGCAGTATTTT.